This record looks at one T cell receptor beta chain sequence and its context. Clones were sequenced by immunoSEQ multiplex PCR, and TCRdb holds only the in-frame ones, with some missing. This repertoire shows approximately 980,000 clones, about 80% found once; its top ten account for approximately 1.5%. Germline V CDR1 and CDR2: WSHSY, SAAADI. Trimming took 0 bases from V and 5 from J, leaving 8 bases between them. This CDR3 is 14 amino acids long. This entry belongs to a study of shared clonotypes between healthy human individuals. Study background: Donor composition was a couple of women and a few men, aged 18 to 49.

The rearrangement links TRBV10-2 to TRBJ1-5; D gene uncertain. The receptor was derived from a man in his late teens or twenties in good health. The sequenced sample consisted of memory CD4+ T cells sorted from blood. Subset indicated: CD45RA-negative fraction. The CDR3 protein is CASSESTRDQPQHF. The DNA for the CDR3 is TGCGCCAGCAGTGAGTCGACTCGGGATCAGCCCCAGCATTTT.